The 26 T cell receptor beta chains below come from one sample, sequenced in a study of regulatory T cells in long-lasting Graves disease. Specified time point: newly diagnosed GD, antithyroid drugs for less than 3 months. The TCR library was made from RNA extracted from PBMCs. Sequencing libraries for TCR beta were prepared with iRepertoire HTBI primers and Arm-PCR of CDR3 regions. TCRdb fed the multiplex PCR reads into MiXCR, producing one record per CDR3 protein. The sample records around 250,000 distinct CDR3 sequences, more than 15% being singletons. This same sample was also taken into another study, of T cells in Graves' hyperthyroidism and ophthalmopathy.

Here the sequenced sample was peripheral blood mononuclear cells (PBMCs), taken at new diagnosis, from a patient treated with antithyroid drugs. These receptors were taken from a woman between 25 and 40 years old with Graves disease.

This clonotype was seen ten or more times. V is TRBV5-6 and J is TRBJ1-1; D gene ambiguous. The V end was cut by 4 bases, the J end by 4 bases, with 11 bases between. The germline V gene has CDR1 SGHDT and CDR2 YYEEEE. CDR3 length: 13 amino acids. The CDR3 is CASSRPMGTEAFF. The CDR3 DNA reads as TGTGCCAGCAGCCGTCCCATGGGCACTGAAGCTTTCTTT. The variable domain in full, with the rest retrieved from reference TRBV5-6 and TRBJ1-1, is DAGVTQSPTHLIKTRGQQVTLRCSPKSGHDTVSWYQQALGQGPQFIFQYYEEEERQRGNFPDRFSGHQFPNYSSELNVNALLLGDSALYLCASSRPMGTEAFFGQGTRLTVV.

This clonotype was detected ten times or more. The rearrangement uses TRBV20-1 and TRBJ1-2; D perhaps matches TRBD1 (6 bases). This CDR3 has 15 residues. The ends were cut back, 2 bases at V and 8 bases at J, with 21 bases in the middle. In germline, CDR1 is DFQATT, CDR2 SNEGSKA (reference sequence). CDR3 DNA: TGCAGTGCTAGAACTCCCCCCGGGGGCACTAGGGGCTACACCTTC. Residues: CSARTPPGGTRGYTF.

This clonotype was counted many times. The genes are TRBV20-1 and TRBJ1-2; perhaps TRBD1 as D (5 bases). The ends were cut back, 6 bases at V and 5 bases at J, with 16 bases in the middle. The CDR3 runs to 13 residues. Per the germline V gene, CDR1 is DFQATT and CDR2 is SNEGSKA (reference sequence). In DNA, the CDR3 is TGCAGTGCAGGGGATCCGGTTCCGTATGGCTACACCTTC. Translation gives CSAGDPVPYGYTF.

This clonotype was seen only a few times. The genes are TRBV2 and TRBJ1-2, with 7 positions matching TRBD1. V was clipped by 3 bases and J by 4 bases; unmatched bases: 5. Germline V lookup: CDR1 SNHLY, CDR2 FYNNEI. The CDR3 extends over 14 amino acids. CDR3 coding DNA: TGTGCCAGCAGTGATTCAGGGGGACCCTATGGCTACACCTTC. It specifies CASSDSGGPYGYTF.

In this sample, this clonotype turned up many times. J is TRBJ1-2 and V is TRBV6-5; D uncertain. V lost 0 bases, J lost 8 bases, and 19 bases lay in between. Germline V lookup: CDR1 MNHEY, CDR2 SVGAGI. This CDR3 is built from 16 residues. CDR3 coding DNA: TGTGCCAGCAGTTACTCGGACGGGGTTTTCTTGCGGGGCTACACCTTC. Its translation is CASSYSDGVFLRGYTF.

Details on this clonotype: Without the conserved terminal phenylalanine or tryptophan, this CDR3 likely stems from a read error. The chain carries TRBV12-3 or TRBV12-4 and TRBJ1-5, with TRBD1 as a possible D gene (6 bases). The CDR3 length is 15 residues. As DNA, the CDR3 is TGCGCCAGCGGTACAGGGCAACCGGGCAATCAGCCCCAGCATCTT. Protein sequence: CASGTGQPGNQPQHL.

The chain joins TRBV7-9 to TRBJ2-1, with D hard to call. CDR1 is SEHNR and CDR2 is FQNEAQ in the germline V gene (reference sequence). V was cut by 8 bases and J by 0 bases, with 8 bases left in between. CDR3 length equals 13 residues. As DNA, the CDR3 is TGTGCCAGCCAATATGGCTCCTACAATGAGCAGTTCTTC. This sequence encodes CASQYGSYNEQFF. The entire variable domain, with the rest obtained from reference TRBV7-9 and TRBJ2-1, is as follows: DTGVSQNPRHKITKRGQNVTFRCDPISEHNRLYWYRQTLGQGPEFLTYFQNEAQLEKSRLLSDRFSAERPKGSFSTLEIQRTEQGDSAMYLCASQYGSYNEQFFGPGTRLTVL.

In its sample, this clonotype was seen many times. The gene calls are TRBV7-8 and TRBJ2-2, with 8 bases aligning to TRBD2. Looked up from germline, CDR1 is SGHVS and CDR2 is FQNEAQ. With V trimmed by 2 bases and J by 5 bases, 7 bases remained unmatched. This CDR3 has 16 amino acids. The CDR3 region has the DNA TGTGCCAGCAGCTTATTCGGGGGGGCCGAAACCGGGGAGCTGTTTTTT. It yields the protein CASSLFGGAETGELFF. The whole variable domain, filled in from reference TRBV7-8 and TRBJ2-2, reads GAGVSQSPRYKVAKRGQDVALRCDPISGHVSLFWYQQALGQGPEFLTYFQNEAQLDKSGLPSDRFFAERPEGSVSTLKIQRTQQEDSAVYLCASSLFGGAETGELFFGEGSRLTVL.

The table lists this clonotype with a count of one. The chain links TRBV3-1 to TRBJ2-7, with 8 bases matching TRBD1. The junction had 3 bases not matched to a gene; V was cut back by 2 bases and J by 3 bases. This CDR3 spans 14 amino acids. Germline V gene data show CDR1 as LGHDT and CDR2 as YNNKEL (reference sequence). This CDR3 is CASSQYDRGYEQYF. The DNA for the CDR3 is TGTGCCAGCAGCCAATACGACAGGGGCTACGAGCAGTACTTC.

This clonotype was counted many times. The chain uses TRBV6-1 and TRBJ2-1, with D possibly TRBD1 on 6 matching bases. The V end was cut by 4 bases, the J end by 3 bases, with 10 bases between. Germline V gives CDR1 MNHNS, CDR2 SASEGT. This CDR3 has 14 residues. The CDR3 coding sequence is TGTGCCAGCAGTGCGCGGACAGTCTACAATGAGCAGTTCTTC. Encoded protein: CASSARTVYNEQFF.

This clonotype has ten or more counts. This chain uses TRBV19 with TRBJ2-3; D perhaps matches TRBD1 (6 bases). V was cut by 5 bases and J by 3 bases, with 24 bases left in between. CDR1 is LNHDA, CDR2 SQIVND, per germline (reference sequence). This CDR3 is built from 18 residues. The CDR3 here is CASSPSRGYRQATDTQYF. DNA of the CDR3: TGTGCCAGTAGTCCCTCCCGCGGGTATCGACAGGCAACAGATACGCAGTATTTT.

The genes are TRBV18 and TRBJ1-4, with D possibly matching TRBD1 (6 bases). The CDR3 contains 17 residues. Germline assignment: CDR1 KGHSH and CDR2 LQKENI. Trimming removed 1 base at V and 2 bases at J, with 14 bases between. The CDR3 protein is CASSPRVRGETNEKLFF. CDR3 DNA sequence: TGTGCCAGCTCACCACGGGTGAGGGGGGAGACTAATGAAAAACTGTTTTTT.

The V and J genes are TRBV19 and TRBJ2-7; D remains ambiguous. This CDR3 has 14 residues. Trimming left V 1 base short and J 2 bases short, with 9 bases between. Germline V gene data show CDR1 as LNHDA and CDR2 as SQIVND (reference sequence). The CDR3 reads CASSIAADTYEQYF. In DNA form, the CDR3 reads TGTGCCAGTAGTATAGCCGCGGATACCTACGAGCAGTACTTC.

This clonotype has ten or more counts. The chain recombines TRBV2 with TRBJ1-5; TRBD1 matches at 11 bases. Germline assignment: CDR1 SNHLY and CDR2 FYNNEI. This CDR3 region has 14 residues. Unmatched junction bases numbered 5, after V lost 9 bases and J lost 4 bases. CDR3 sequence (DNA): TGTGCCAGTTCCGGGACAGGGGGAAATCAGCCCCAGCATTTT. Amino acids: CASSGTGGNQPQHF. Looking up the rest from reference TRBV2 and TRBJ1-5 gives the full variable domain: EPEVTQTPSHQVTQMGQEVILRCVPISNHLYFYWYRQILGQKVEFLVSFYNNEISEKSEIFDDQFSVERPDGSNFTLKIRSTKLEDSAMYFCASSGTGGNQPQHFGDGTRLSIL.

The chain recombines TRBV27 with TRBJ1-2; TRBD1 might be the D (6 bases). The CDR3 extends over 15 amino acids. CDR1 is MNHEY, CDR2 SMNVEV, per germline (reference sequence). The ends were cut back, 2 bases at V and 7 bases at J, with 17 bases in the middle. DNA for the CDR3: TGTGCCAGCAGTTTAAGGTCAGGGGATGGCTCTGGCTACACCTTC. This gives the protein CASSLRSGDGSGYTF.

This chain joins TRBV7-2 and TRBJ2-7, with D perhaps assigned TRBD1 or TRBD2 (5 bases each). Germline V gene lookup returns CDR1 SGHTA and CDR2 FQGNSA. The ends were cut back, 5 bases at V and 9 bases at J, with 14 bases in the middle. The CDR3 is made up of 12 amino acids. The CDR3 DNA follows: TGTGCCAGCAGCGGGGGAGTGGGTGGGCAGTACTTC. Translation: CASSGGVGGQYF.

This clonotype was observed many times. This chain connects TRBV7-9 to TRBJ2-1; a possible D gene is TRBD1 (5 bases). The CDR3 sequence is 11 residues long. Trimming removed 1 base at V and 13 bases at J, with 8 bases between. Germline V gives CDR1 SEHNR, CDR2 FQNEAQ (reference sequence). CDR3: CASSLEGHQFF. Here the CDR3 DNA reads TGTGCCAGCAGCTTAGAGGGGCACCAGTTCTTC.

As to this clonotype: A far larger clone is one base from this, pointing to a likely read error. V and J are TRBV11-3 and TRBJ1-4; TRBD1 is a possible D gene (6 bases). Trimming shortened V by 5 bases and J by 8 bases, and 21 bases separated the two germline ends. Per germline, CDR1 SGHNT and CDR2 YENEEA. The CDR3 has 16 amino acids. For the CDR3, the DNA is TGTGCCAGCAGCAGACGGGCAGGGGATGCAGGCGAAAAACTGTTTTTT. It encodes CASSRRAGDAGEKLFF.

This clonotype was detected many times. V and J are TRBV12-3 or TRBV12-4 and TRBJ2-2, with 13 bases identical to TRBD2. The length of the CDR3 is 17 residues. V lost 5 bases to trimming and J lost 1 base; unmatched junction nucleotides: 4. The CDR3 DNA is TGTGCCAGCAGTCGGACTAGCGGGGGCCTGAACACCGGGGAGCTGTTTTTT. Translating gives CASSRTSGGLNTGELFF.

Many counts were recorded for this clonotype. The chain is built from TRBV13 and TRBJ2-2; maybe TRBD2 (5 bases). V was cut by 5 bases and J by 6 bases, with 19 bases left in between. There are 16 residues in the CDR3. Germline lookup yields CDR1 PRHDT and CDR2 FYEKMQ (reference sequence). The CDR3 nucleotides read TGTGCCAGCAGCCACGAAGCGGCCCCCCTCGCCGGGGAGCTGTTTTTT. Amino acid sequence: CASSHEAAPLAGELFF.

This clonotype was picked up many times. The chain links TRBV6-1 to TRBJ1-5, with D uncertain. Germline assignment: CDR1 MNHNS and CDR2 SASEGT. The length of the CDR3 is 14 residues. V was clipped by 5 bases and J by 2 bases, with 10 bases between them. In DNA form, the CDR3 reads TGTGCCAGCAGTCCCGCTGGGGGCAATCAGCCCCAGCATTTT. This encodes CASSPAGGNQPQHF.

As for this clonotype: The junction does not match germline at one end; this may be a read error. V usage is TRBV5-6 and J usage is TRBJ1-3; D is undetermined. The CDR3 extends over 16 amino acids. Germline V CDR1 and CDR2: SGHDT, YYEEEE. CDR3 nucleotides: TGTGCCAGCAGCTTGGGACACAGAAATTCTGGAAACACCGTATATTTT. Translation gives CASSLGHRNSGNTVYF.

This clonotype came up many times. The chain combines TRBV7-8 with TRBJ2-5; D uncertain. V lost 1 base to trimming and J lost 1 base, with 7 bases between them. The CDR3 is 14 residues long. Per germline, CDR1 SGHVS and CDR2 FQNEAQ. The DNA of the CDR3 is TGTGCCAGCAGCTTAGGGGTGATCCAAGAGACCCAGTACTTC. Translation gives CASSLGVIQETQYF.

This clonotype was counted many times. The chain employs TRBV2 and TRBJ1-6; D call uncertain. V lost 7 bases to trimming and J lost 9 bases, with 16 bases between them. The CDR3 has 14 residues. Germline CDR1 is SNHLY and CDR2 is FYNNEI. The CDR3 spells CASMPRGVTSPLHF. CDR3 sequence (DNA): TGTGCCAGCATGCCACGCGGTGTGACTTCACCCCTCCACTTT.

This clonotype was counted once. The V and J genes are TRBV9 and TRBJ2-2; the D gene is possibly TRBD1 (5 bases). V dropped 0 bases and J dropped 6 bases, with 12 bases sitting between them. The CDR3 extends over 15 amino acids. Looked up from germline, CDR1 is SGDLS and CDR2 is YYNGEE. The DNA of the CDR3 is TGTGCCAGCAGCGTAGAGCAGGGAAGGGCCGGGGAGCTGTTTTTT. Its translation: CASSVEQGRAGELFF.

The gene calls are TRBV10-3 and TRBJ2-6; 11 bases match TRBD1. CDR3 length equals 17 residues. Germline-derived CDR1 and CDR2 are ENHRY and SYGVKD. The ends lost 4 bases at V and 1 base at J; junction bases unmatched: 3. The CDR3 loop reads CAISGGQGESGANVLTF. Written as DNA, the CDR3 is TGTGCCATCAGTGGGGGACAGGGGGAGTCTGGGGCCAACGTCCTGACTTTC.